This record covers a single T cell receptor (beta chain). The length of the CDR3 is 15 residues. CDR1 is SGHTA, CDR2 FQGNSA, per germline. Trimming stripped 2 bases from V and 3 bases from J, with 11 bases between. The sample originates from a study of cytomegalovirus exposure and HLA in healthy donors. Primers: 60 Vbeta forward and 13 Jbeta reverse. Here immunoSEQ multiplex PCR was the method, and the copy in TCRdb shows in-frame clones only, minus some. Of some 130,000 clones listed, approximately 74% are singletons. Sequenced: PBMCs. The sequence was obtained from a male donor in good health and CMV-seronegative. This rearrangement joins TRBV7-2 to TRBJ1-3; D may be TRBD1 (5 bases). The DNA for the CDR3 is TGTGCCAGCAGCTTAAGGGGTAGAGTTGGAAACACCATATATTTT. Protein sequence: CASSLRGRVGNTIYF.